What follows are 23 T cell receptor beta chains derived from one specimen sequenced in a study of breast tumors, draining lymph nodes, adjacent tissues (dated by TCRdb to 2016 to 2017). Lymph node samples came from the axillary draining lymph nodes of breast cancer patients. Receptor libraries were prepared by multiplex PCR. Data came from an Illumina HiSeq 2000. TCRdb reprocessing: public reads trimmed at Q25 with fastp, clones called with MiXCR, in-frame beta chains kept. Under each unique CDR3 protein, matching rows form one entry showing the most common genes and DNA. This sample has 150,000 to 200,000 distinct CDR3 sequences in its table, and 25% to 40% of those were observed once. In total, the top ten clones hold about 3.7% of the sample. Sequencing used axillary lymph node tissue. The receptors were sampled from a female donor with breast cancer. Some clones in this sample may be carry-over from other donors' samples.

The sample holds many counts of this clonotype. This chain joins TRBV30 and TRBJ1-4; D not resolved. The V gene's germline CDR1 is GTSNPN and CDR2 SVGIG (reference sequence). This CDR3 is built from 13 residues. V gave up 0 bases and J gave up 4 bases, with 6 bases separating them. CDR3 region: CAWSVLVNEKLFF. CDR3 DNA: TGTGCCTGGAGTGTATTGGTTAATGAAAAACTGTTTTTT.

This clonotype was counted at least ten times. The chain links TRBV15 to TRBJ2-2; TRBD1 or TRBD2 may be the D gene (6 bases each). Trimming left V 1 base short and J 6 bases short, with 9 bases between. Germline V gene data show CDR1 as LNHNV and CDR2 as YYDKDF (reference sequence). CDR3 length: 14 residues. The CDR3: CATSRVGGSGELFF. The CDR3 nucleotides are TGTGCCACCAGCAGAGTGGGGGGCTCCGGGGAGCTGTTTTTT.

This clonotype was counted many times. The chain joins TRBV11-2 to TRBJ2-7; 9 bases are a match to TRBD1. Germline lookup yields CDR1 SGHAT and CDR2 FQNNGV. This CDR3 has 14 residues. The trim removed 6 bases at V and 2 bases at J, leaving 5 bases unmatched. The CDR3 nucleotides are TGTGCCAGCAGATTCGGACAGGGGCCCTACGAGCAGTACTTC. This translates into CASRFGQGPYEQYF.

This clonotype has more than one count but fewer than ten. The V call is TRBV3-1, the J call TRBJ2-7; TRBD2 aligns across 10 bases. Germline V gene data show CDR1 as LGHDT and CDR2 as YNNKEL (reference sequence). This CDR3 is built from 15 residues. V trimming: 2 bases; J trimming: 2 bases; junction bases outside the gene matches: 3. The CDR3 DNA reads as TGTGCCAGCAGCCAACTAGCGGGGGTCACCTACGAGCAGTACTTC. Its protein product is CASSQLAGVTYEQYF.

This clonotype was observed at least ten times. The chain uses TRBV25-1 and TRBJ1-2; D might be TRBD1 (5 bases). With 2 bases removed from V and 8 bases from J, the gap between germline ends came to 18 bases. Germline CDR1 and CDR2: MGHDK and SYGVNS. This CDR3 contains 15 residues. In DNA form, the CDR3 reads TGTGCCAGCAGTGAACTAGAAGGGGCGCTGGGAGGCTACACCTTC. This encodes CASSELEGALGGYTF.

This clonotype was counted at least ten times. At one boundary the junction diverges from the germline segment, which might be a read error. This chain joins TRBV24-1 and TRBJ2-7; 11 bases are a match to TRBD2. The CDR3 extends over 14 amino acids. The V gene's germline CDR1 is KGHDR and CDR2 SFDVKD. The CDR3 coding sequence is TGTGCCACCAGCCAAGGACTAGCGGGCCCCGCCGGGGACTTC. Protein sequence: CATSQGLAGPAGDF.

The sample holds many counts of this clonotype. The CDR3 sequence is CASSLAGTRNGHEQFF. In DNA form, the CDR3 reads TGCGCCAGCAGCTTGGCTGGGACTAGAAACGGTCATGAGCAGTTCTTC. V and J are TRBV5-1 and TRBJ2-1; 8 positions match TRBD2. This CDR3 spans 16 amino acids. V shed 0 bases and J 8 bases; nucleotides not matched to a gene: 10. The V gene's germline CDR1 is SGHRS and CDR2 YFSETQ.

This clonotype was seen many times. The chain has TRBV18 and TRBJ1-4; D unresolved. The germline V and J ends were trimmed by 3 bases and 6 bases, with 8 bases remaining between them. Germline V CDR1 and CDR2: KGHSH, LQKENI. CDR3 length: 13 amino acids. CDR3 nucleotide sequence: TGTGCCAGCTCACCCCGGCAGGATGAAAAACTGTTTTTT. Translated: CASSPRQDEKLFF.

This clonotype was picked up many times. The rearrangement links TRBV19 to TRBJ2-5; 8 positions match TRBD1. Germline CDR1 reads LNHDA; CDR2 reads SQIVND (reference sequence). The CDR3 runs 16 residues. J lost 2 bases, V lost 5 bases, and 10 bases had no gene match. The CDR3 DNA reads as TGTGCCAGTAGTCCCCTTGGACAGGGCTTTCAAGAGACCCAGTACTTC. Translating gives CASSPLGQGFQETQYF.

This clonotype has just one count. The conserved phenylalanine or tryptophan is not found at the CDR3 terminus, so this likely reflects a read error. The DNA is omitted, as the CDR3 cannot be located on it reliably, and the CDR3 follows TCRdb's listing. This chain uses TRBV7-9 with TRBJ2-5. The CDR3 length equals 16 residues, ends included. CDR1 is SEHNR and CDR2 is FQNEAQ in the germline V gene (reference sequence). CDR3 protein: CASSSGLVAVQETQYL.

The chain couples TRBV3-1 to TRBJ1-1; possibly TRBD1 for D (6 bases). This CDR3 is built from 14 residues. From germline, CDR1 is LGHDT and CDR2 YNNKEL (reference sequence). V was cut by 1 base and J by 7 bases, with 13 bases left in between. The DNA of the CDR3 is TGTGCCAGCAGCCAAGCATGGGAGGGGGTTGAAGCTTTCTTT. Encoded protein: CASSQAWEGVEAFF.

There are many counts of this clonotype. The genes are TRBV7-8 and TRBJ1-5; a possible D gene is TRBD1 (5 bases). CDR1 and CDR2 (germline): SGHVS, FQNEAQ. Trimming took off 5 bases at V and 6 bases at J, with 17 bases between the two ends. The CDR3 has 15 residues. The CDR3 sequence is CASSPLVRVPQPQHF. The DNA for the CDR3 is TGTGCCAGCAGCCCCCTCGTCAGGGTACCTCAGCCCCAGCATTTT.

This clonotype was observed a few times. The chain couples TRBV28 to TRBJ2-3; the match to TRBD2 covers 7 bases. Germline CDR1 MDHEN, CDR2 SYDVKM. V dropped 4 bases and J dropped 2; count of bases not matched to a gene: 3. This CDR3 contains 14 residues. CDR3 nucleotide sequence: TGTGCCAGCAGTTGGGGGGGTCCCACAGATACGCAGTATTTT. This gives the protein CASSWGGPTDTQYF.

This clonotype has at least ten counts. The rearrangement joins TRBV2 to TRBJ1-6; TRBD1 matches 7 bases. Germline V gene lookup returns CDR1 SNHLY and CDR2 FYNNEI. V shed 1 base and J 7 bases; nucleotides not matched to a gene: 1. The CDR3 runs to 14 residues. The CDR3 region is CASSEEGANSPLHF. The CDR3 bases are TGTGCCAGCAGTGAAGAGGGGGCGAATTCACCCCTCCACTTT.

Ten or more counts support this clonotype. The rearrangement links TRBV10-1 to TRBJ2-1, with D perhaps TRBD2 (7 bases). Trimming cost V 0 bases and J 2 bases, with 11 bases left between them. Germline CDR1 and CDR2: WNHNN and SYGVQD (reference sequence). This CDR3 is built from 16 residues. The CDR3 loop is CASSESAGATYNEQFF. CDR3 nucleotides: TGCGCCAGCAGTGAGTCGGCGGGGGCCACCTACAATGAGCAGTTCTTC.

In the case of this clonotype: A read error is possible here, since a much larger clone lies one base away. The rearrangement uses TRBV6-5 and TRBJ1-2; D is undetermined. Per the germline V gene, CDR1 is MNHEY and CDR2 is SVGAGI. The CDR3 has 14 residues. The CDR3 sequence is CASSYGGSNHGYTF. The CDR3 bases are TGTGCCAGCAGTTATGGAGGGTCTAACCATGGCTACACCTTC.

This clonotype was picked up many times. The chain recombines TRBV27 with TRBJ2-1; the match to TRBD2 covers 7 bases. V trimming: 5 bases; J trimming: 9 bases; junction bases outside the gene matches: 13. Germline V gives CDR1 MNHEY, CDR2 SMNVEV (reference sequence). The CDR3 loop spans 15 amino acids. CDR3: CASSPVGAGVPEQFF. The DNA of the CDR3 is TGTGCCAGCAGTCCCGTTGGGGCGGGAGTTCCTGAGCAGTTCTTC.

About this clonotype itself: Here the CDR3 omits its conserved ending phenylalanine or tryptophan, so a read error is the likely source. It is unclear where the CDR3 begins or ends on the DNA, so no DNA is shown, and the CDR3 is as TCRdb lists it. V and J are TRBV2 and TRBJ1-4; whether TRBD1, the table's D call, matches the DNA was not checked. Counting both end residues, the CDR3 totals 12 amino acids. The germline V gene has CDR1 SNHLY and CDR2 FYNNEI. The CDR3 reads CASIRDRGRVLY.

This clonotype came up many times. The rearrangement links TRBV10-3 to TRBJ2-2, with D perhaps TRBD2 (5 bases). Deletions cut 4 bases from V and 10 bases from J, with 16 bases between. The CDR3 sequence is 14 residues long. In germline, CDR1 is ENHRY, CDR2 SYGVKD. The CDR3 DNA sequence: TGTGCCATCAGTGCCCTGGGAGCCCCTGCGGAGCTGTTTTTT. It is translated as CAISALGAPAELFF.

This clonotype has ten or more counts. This chain links TRBV15 with TRBJ1-5, with D maybe TRBD1 (5 bases). This CDR3 region has 17 residues. The V end lost 5 bases, the J end lost 0 bases, and 17 bases lay between the germline ends. Germline values: CDR1 LNHNV, CDR2 YYDKDF (reference sequence). CDR3 in DNA: TGTGCCACCAGCGGTATGGGGACTCGCTATAGCAATCAGCCCCAGCATTTT. Translating gives CATSGMGTRYSNQPQHF.

Ten or more counts support this clonotype. This sequence joins TRBV6-6 and TRBJ1-3; D is undetermined. The V end lost 1 base, the J end lost 0 bases, and 10 bases lay between the germline ends. Germline CDR1 is MNHNY and CDR2 is SVGAGI (reference sequence). The CDR3 covers 16 residues. CDR3 sequence: CASSYWTPYSGNTIYF. CDR3 in DNA: TGTGCCAGCAGTTACTGGACCCCCTACTCTGGAAACACCATATATTTT.

This clonotype has only one observation. The J gene is TRBJ2-3, the V gene TRBV5-4; D remains ambiguous. Between the trimmed V and J ends, which lost 4 bases and 2 bases, there was a span of 17 bases. The germline V gene has CDR1 SGHNT and CDR2 YYREEE (reference sequence). CDR3 length: 16 residues. The CDR3 DNA reads TGTGCCAGCAGCCAACTTCCCCGTGGCCCCACAGATACGCAGTATTTT. Translated: CASSQLPRGPTDTQYF. Combining the CDR3 with reference TRBV5-4 and TRBJ2-3 gives the whole variable domain ETGVTQSPTHLIKTRGQQVTLRCSSQSGHNTVSWYQQALGQGPQFIFQYYREEENGRGNFPPRFSGLQFPNYSSELNVNALELDDSALYLCASSQLPRGPTDTQYFGPGTRLTVL.

The chain combines TRBV28 with TRBJ1-4, with a weak D call TRBD1 (5 bases). Germline assignment: CDR1 MDHEN and CDR2 SYDVKM. V lost 6 bases and J 4 bases, leaving 21 bases between the germline ends. CDR3 length: 17 amino acids. The CDR3 region has the DNA TGTGCCAGCAGGCCCTTGGGACTAGCATTGGGTAATGAAAAACTGTTTTTT. This translates into CASRPLGLALGNEKLFF.